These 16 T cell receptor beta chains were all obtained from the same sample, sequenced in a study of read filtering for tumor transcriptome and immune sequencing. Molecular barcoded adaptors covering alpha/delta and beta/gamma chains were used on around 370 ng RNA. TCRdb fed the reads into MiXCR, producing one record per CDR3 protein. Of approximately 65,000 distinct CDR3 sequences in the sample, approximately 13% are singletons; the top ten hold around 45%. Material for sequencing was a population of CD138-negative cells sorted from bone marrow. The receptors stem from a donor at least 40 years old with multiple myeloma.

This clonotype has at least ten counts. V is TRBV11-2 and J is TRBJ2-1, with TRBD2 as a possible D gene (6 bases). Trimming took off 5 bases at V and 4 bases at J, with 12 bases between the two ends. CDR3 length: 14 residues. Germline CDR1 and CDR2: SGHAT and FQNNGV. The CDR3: CASSLWGVYNEQFF. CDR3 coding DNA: TGTGCCAGCAGCCTTTGGGGGGTTTACAATGAGCAGTTCTTC.

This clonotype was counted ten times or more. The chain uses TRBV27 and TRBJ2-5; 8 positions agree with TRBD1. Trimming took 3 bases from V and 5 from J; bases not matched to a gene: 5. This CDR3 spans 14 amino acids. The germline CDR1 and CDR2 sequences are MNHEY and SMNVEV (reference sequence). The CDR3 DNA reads TGTGCCAGCAGTTTCTGGAACAGGGGGGAGACCCAGTACTTC. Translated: CASSFWNRGETQYF.

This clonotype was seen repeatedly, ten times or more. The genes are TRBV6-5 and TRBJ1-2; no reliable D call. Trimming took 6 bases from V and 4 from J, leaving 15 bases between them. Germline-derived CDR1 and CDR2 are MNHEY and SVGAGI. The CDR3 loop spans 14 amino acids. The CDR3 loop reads CASSPTENGYGYTF. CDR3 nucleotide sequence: TGTGCCAGCAGCCCGACCGAAAACGGCTATGGCTACACCTTC.

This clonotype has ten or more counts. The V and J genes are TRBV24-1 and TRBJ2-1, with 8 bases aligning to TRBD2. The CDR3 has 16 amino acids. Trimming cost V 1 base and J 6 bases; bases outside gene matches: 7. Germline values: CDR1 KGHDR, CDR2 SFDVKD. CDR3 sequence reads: CATSDFSGGVVNEQFF. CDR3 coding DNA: TGTGCCACCAGTGATTTCTCGGGAGGGGTTGTCAATGAGCAGTTCTTC.

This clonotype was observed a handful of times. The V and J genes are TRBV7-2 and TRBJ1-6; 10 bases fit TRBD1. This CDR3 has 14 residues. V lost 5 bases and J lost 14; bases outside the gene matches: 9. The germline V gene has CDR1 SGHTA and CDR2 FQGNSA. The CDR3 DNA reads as TGTGCCAGCAGCCTCTCGACAGGGGGCGGGGCCCTCCACTTT. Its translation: CASSLSTGGGALHF.

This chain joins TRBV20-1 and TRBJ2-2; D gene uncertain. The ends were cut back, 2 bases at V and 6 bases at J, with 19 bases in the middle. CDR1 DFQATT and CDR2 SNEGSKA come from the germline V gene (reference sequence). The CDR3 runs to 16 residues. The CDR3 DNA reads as TGCAGTGCTAGAAATCCTGGCGTTGCCCAGGCCGGGGAGCTGTTTTTT. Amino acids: CSARNPGVAQAGELFF.

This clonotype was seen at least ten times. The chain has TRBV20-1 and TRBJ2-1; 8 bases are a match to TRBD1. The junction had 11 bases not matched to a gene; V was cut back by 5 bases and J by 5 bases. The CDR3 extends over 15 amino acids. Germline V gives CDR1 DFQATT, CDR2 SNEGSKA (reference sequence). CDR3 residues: CSADQAGGYHNEQFF. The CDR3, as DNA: TGCAGTGCTGACCAAGCAGGGGGCTACCACAATGAGCAGTTCTTC.

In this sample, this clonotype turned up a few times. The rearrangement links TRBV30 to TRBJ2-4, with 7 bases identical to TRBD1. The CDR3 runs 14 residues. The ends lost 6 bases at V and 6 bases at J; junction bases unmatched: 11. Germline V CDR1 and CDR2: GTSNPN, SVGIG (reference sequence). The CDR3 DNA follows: TGTGCCTGCGGACAGGATCTTGTTAGAAACATTCAGTACTTC. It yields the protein CACGQDLVRNIQYF.

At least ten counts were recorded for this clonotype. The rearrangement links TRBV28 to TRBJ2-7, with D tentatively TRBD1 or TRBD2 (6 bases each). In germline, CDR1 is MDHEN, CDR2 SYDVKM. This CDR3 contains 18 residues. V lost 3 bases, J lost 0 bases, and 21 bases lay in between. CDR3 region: CASSFGRQETFSSYEQYF. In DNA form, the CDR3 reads TGTGCCAGCAGTTTCGGGAGACAGGAGACTTTTAGCTCCTACGAGCAGTACTTC.

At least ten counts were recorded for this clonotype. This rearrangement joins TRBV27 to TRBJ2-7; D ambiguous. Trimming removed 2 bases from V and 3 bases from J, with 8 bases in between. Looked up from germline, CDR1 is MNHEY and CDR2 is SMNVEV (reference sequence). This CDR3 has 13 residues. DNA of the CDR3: TGTGCCAGCAGTTTAACGACGGACTACGAGCAGTACTTC. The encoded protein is CASSLTTDYEQYF.

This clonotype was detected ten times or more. Here the CDR3 DNA reads TGTGCCAGCTCACCACGACAGGGGCGGACTGAAGCTTTCTTT. This translates into CASSPRQGRTEAFF. The V gene is TRBV18, the J gene TRBJ1-1; TRBD1 agrees at 8 bases. The CDR3 is 14 amino acids. Germline CDR1 and CDR2: KGHSH and LQKENI. With V trimmed by 1 base and J by 5 bases, 3 bases remained unmatched.

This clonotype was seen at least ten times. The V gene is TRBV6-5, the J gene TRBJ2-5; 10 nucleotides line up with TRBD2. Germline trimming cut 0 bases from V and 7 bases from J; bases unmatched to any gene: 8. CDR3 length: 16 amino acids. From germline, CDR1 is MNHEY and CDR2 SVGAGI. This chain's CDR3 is CASSYSPSGSGSTQYF. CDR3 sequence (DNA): TGTGCCAGCAGTTACTCGCCTAGCGGGAGTGGTTCGACCCAGTACTTC.

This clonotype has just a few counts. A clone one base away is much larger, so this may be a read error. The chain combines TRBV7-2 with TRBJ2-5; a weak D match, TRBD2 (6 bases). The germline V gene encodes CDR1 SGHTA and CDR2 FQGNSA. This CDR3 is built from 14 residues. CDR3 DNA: TGTGCCAGCAGCTTATCTGGCGGGGAAGAGATCCAGTACTTC. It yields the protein CASSLSGGEEIQYF.

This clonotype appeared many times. The CDR3 nucleotides are TGCAGTGCTGATTCCTTAGCAGGCCGACTCTACGAGCAGTACTTC. This gives the protein CSADSLAGRLYEQYF. This chain connects TRBV20-1 to TRBJ2-7; D not resolved. This CDR3 comprises 15 residues. Germline assignment: CDR1 DFQATT and CDR2 SNEGSKA (reference sequence). The V and J ends lost 5 bases and 3 bases respectively, with 20 bases between them.

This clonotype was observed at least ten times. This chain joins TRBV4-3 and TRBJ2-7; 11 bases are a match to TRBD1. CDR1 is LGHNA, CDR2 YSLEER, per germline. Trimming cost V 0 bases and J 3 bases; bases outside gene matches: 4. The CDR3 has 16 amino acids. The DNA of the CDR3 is TGCGCCAGCAGCCAAGATATAGGGACAGGGGGCTACGAGCAGTACTTC. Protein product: CASSQDIGTGGYEQYF.

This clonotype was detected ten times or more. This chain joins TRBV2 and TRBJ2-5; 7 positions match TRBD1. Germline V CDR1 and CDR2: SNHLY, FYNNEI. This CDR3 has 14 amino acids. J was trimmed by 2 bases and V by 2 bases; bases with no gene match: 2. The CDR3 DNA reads TGTGCCAGCAGTGAAAAACAGGGGCAAGAGACCCAGTACTTC. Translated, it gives CASSEKQGQETQYF.